The 14 T cell receptor beta chains below come from one sample, sequenced in a study of blood T cell repertoires in COVID-19. Clones were sequenced by immunoSEQ multiplex PCR, and TCRdb holds only the in-frame ones, with some missing. The sample lists about 300,000 clones; about nine tenths were seen once. The sequencing sample was made of PBMCs or T cells enriched from blood (not recorded which). The receptors shown here come from a woman between 40 and 50 years old who had recovered from COVID-19.

J is TRBJ2-3 and V is TRBV20-1; possibly TRBD2 for D (6 bases). The CDR3 is 16 residues long. V was cut by 3 bases and J by 1 base, with 17 bases left in between. CDR1 is DFQATT, CDR2 SNEGSKA, per germline (reference sequence). DNA of the CDR3: TGCAGTGCTAGTAAGGACTACACGACCGGCACAGATACGCAGTATTTT. This codes for CSASKDYTTGTDTQYF.

The rearrangement links TRBV4-1 to TRBJ2-1, with D maybe TRBD2 (5 bases). Trimming removed 2 bases from V and 9 bases from J, with 8 bases in between. Germline V lookup: CDR1 MGHRA, CDR2 YSYEKL. The CDR3 has 12 amino acids. Here the CDR3 reads CASSQLLGEQFF. The DNA of the CDR3 is TGCGCCAGCAGCCAACTACTAGGTGAGCAGTTCTTC.

V is TRBV5-8 and J is TRBJ1-1; 7 positions agree with TRBD1. The CDR3 covers 14 residues. Germline CDR1 SGHTS, CDR2 YDEGEE. Trimming at V came to 6 bases and at J to 4 bases, leaving 9 bases not matched to a gene. This chain's CDR3 is CASTLRTGSTEAFF. As DNA, the CDR3 is TGTGCCAGCACACTACGGACAGGATCCACTGAAGCTTTCTTT. Full variable domain (remainder filled in from reference TRBV5-8 and TRBJ1-1): EAGVTQSPTHLIKTRGQQATLRCSPISGHTSVYWYQQALGLGLQFLLWYDEGEERNRGNFPPRFSGRQFPNYSSELNVNALELEDSALYLCASTLRTGSTEAFFGQGTRLTVV.

This clone has just one count. The chain recombines TRBV30 with TRBJ1-3; a possible D gene is TRBD1 (6 bases). Trimming pared 4 bases from V and 0 bases from J, leaving 19 bases between. Germline lookup yields CDR1 GTSNPN and CDR2 SVGIG (reference sequence). The CDR3 has 17 residues. Here the CDR3 DNA reads TGTGCCTGGAAGGCAGGGGCCATATTTTCCTCTGGAAACACCATATATTTT. Translation: CAWKAGAIFSSGNTIYF.

The chain joins TRBV5-1 to TRBJ1-1; 10 nucleotides match TRBD1. The junction had 8 bases not matched to a gene; V was cut back by 4 bases and J by 5 bases. Germline loops: CDR1 SGHRS, CDR2 YFSETQ. This CDR3 is built from 15 residues. CDR3 coding DNA: TGCGCCAGCAGCCTCAATGGGGACAGGGGTACTGAAGCTTTCTTT. It specifies CASSLNGDRGTEAFF.

This clone appeared once. The J gene is TRBJ2-5, the V gene TRBV5-4, with a possible D match to TRBD1 (6 bases). The CDR3 has 15 amino acids. Trimming took off 4 bases at V and 0 bases at J, with 13 bases between the two ends. Per germline, CDR1 SGHNT and CDR2 YYREEE (reference sequence). CDR3 loop: CASSKGTQYQETQYF. For the CDR3, the DNA is TGTGCCAGCAGCAAAGGGACACAGTACCAAGAGACCCAGTACTTC. Variable domain in full (rest from reference TRBV5-4 and TRBJ2-5): ETGVTQSPTHLIKTRGQQVTLRCSSQSGHNTVSWYQQALGQGPQFIFQYYREEENGRGNFPPRFSGLQFPNYSSELNVNALELDDSALYLCASSKGTQYQETQYFGPGTRLLVL.

This chain links TRBV11-2 with TRBJ1-6; perhaps TRBD1 as D (5 bases). CDR3 length equals 15 residues. CDR1 is SGHAT and CDR2 is FQNNGV in the germline V gene. The ends were cut back, 2 bases at V and 5 bases at J, with 10 bases in the middle. The CDR3 spells CASSLPGFNNSPLHF. CDR3 DNA: TGTGCCAGCAGCTTACCAGGGTTTAATAATTCACCCCTCCACTTT.

This sequence joins TRBV2 and TRBJ1-5, with TRBD1 as a possible D gene (5 bases). Trimming left V 6 bases short and J 0 bases short, with 12 bases between. CDR1 and CDR2 from the germline V gene are SNHLY and FYNNEI. CDR3 size: 15 residues. Here the CDR3 reads CASSQTGVSNQPQHF. CDR3 nucleotides: TGTGCCAGCAGCCAAACAGGAGTTAGCAATCAGCCCCAGCATTTT.

CDR3 protein: CASRNRGEKLFF. CDR3 nucleotide sequence: TGTGCCAGCAGGAACAGGGGTGAGAAACTGTTTTTT. This chain joins TRBV2 and TRBJ1-4; TRBD1 aligns across 7 bases. Trimming removed 6 bases from V and 11 bases from J; junction bases left unmatched: 6. Germline V gives CDR1 SNHLY, CDR2 FYNNEI. CDR3 length: 12 amino acids.

This clone has just a few counts. The gene calls are TRBV29-1 and TRBJ2-5; D is perhaps TRBD2 (6 bases). The length of the CDR3 is 14 residues. The V gene lost 7 bases and the J gene lost 0 bases, with 15 bases spanning the gap. The germline CDR1 and CDR2 sequences are SQVTM and ANQGSEA. This CDR3 reads CSAARRGYQETQYF. DNA of the CDR3: TGCAGCGCTGCCCGACGGGGGTACCAAGAGACCCAGTACTTC.

The CDR3 bases are TGCGCCAGCAGGAAACTGGGGGCGCCGGAGACCCAGTACTTC. This gives the protein CASRKLGAPETQYF. The chain recombines TRBV5-1 with TRBJ2-5; TRBD1 is a possible D gene (6 bases). Trimming removed 5 bases from V and 5 bases from J, with 16 bases in between. This CDR3 region has 14 residues. The germline CDR1 and CDR2 sequences are SGHRS and YFSETQ.

The chain has TRBV7-2 and TRBJ2-1, with D possibly TRBD2 on 6 matching bases. The CDR3 is 16 residues long. V was trimmed by 4 bases and J by 8 bases, leaving 21 bases between them. Germline V gene sequence: CDR1 SGHTA, CDR2 FQGNSA. The CDR3 loop is CASSSLRLLAVDEQFF. CDR3 nucleotides: TGTGCCAGCAGCTCGCTCCGCCTACTAGCTGTCGATGAGCAGTTCTTC.

This chain uses TRBV24-1 with TRBJ2-7, with 10 bases that match TRBD2. The CDR3 loop spans 16 amino acids. CDR1 KGHDR and CDR2 SFDVKD come from the germline V gene. V was pared by 0 bases and J by 1 base, with 2 bases of the junction left unmatched. Here the CDR3 DNA reads TGTGCCACCAGTGATTTGGGACTAGCGGAATCCTACGAGCAGTACTTC. It yields the protein CATSDLGLAESYEQYF.

This clone was picked up a small number of times. V gene TRBV4-1 combines with J gene TRBJ2-5; D might be TRBD1 (6 bases). V shed 5 bases and J shed 5 bases, with 15 bases lying between them. The CDR3 contains 14 residues. Germline lookup yields CDR1 MGHRA and CDR2 YSYEKL. In DNA form, the CDR3 reads TGCGCCAGCAGCAGACAGGAAACCGGGGAGACCCAGTACTTC. This codes for CASSRQETGETQYF.